Listed below are T cell receptor beta chains from one sample, sequenced in a study of shared clonotypes between healthy human individuals. The protocol was immunoSEQ multiplex PCR, while the TCRdb copy is restricted to in-frame clones and leaves out a portion. This table holds hundreds of thousands of clones, 95% to 96% found once. Sequenced: naive CD8+ T cells sorted from blood. All receptors come from a woman aged 25 to 39 in good health. The CDR3 runs from the conserved cysteine through the conserved F or W. Fields, in order: clone size, D gene, J gene, V gene, CDR3 protein, CDR3 DNA. D genes are given only for firm matches. Expanded clones are given a class, and other clones once, few, many or no size at all.

size: -
D: -
J: TRBJ2-7
V: TRBV5-5
CDR3: CASSPRQSYEQYF
DNA: TGTGCCAGCAGCCCCAGGCAGAGCTACGAGCAGTACTTC

size: -
D: -
J: TRBJ1-3
V: TRBV28
CDR3: CASSHFATGLSGNTIYF
DNA: TGTGCCAGCAGTCATTTTGCCACAGGACTCTCTGGAAACACCATATATTTT

size: -
D: TRBD2
J: TRBJ2-5
V: TRBV5-1
CDR3: CASSLFPGGSGETQYF
DNA: TGCGCCAGCAGCTTGTTCCCGGGAGGCTCGGGAGAGACCCAGTACTTC

size: -
D: -
J: TRBJ2-7
V: TRBV19
CDR3: CASSLTRAYEQYF
DNA: TGTGCCAGTAGTCTGACCCGTGCCTACGAGCAGTACTTC

size: -
D: -
J: TRBJ2-3
V: TRBV6-1
CDR3: CASSEYSTIARNEGPDTQYF
DNA: TGTGCCAGCAGTGAGTATTCGACCATCGCACGGAATGAGGGGCCAGATACGCAGTATTTT

size: -
D: TRBD2
J: TRBJ2-1
V: TRBV27
CDR3: CASSLTSGRDNEQFF
DNA: TGTGCCAGCAGTCTGACTAGCGGGAGAGACAATGAGCAGTTCTTC

size: few
D: -
J: TRBJ2-5
V: TRBV5-4
CDR3: CASSLEAGETQYF
DNA: TGTGCCAGCAGCTTGGAGGCCGGGGAGACCCAGTACTTC

size: -
D: TRBD2
J: TRBJ2-1
V: TRBV19
CDR3: CASTASGTAYNEQFF
DNA: TGTGCCAGTACCGCTAGCGGGACAGCCTACAATGAGCAGTTCTTC

size: -
D: TRBD2
J: TRBJ2-3
V: TRBV7-9
CDR3: CASSPLLAGVTDTQYF
DNA: TGTGCCAGCAGCCCCCTTCTAGCGGGGGTCACAGATACGCAGTATTTT

size: once
D: TRBD2
J: TRBJ2-7
V: TRBV13
CDR3: CASSTTSGGEQYF
DNA: TGTGCCAGCAGCACGACTAGCGGGGGCGAGCAGTACTTC

size: -
D: -
J: TRBJ2-7
V: TRBV4-1
CDR3: CASSPGGAYEQYF
DNA: TGCGCCAGCAGCCCCGGGGGCGCTTACGAGCAGTACTTC

size: -
D: -
J: TRBJ2-2
V: TRBV6-1
CDR3: CASVRDTGELFF
DNA: TGTGCCAGCGTAAGAGACACCGGGGAGCTGTTTTTT

size: -
D: -
J: TRBJ2-2
V: TRBV21-1
CDR3: CASSKVERGGTGELFF
DNA: TGTGCCAGCAGCAAAGTAGAGCGAGGTGGTACCGGGGAGCTGTTTTTT

size: -
D: -
J: TRBJ1-1
V: TRBV2
CDR3: CASSVEAFF
DNA: TGTGCCAGCAGTGTTGAAGCTTTCTTT